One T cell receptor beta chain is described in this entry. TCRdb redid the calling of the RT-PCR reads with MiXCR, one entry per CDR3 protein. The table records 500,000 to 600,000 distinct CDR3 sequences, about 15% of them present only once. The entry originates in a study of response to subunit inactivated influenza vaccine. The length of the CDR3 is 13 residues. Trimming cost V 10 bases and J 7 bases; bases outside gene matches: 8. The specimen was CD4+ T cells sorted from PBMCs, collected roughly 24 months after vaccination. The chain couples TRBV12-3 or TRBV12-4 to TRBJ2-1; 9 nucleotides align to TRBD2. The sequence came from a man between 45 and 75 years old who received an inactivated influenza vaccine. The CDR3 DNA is TGTGCCACCAGGCGGGGGGGCCGGAATGAGCAGTTCTTC. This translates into CATRRGGRNEQFF.